These T cell receptor beta chains were read from a single sample in a study of molecular identifiers for immune sequencing clone quantification. TCRdb re-called the PCR reads with MiXCR, one entry per CDR3 protein. This sample has tens of thousands of distinct CDR3 sequences, with more than 15% found just once. Specimen: naive CD8+ T cells from blood, with Jurkat cell RNA spiked in. These receptors originate from a human donor in good health. Some libraries in this study had Jurkat cell RNA spiked in. The CDR3 runs from the conserved cysteine through the conserved F or W. D genes are given only for firm matches. The listing skips clone size in some rows; elsewhere it reads once, few, many or a size class.

clone_size,d_call,v_call,j_call,cdr3_aa,cdr3_nt
many,TRBD1,TRBV5-1,TRBJ2-1,CASSFTGGAFEQFF,TGCGCCAGCAGCTTTACAGGGGGCGCATTTGAGCAGTTCTTC
-,-,TRBV4-1,TRBJ2-7,CASSQGGEEQYF,TGCGCCAGCAGCCAAGGGGGAGAGGAGCAGTACTTC
many,-,TRBV30,TRBJ2-3,CAWSVEVTHTDTQYF,TGTGCCTGGAGTGTTGAGGTCACTCACACAGATACGCAGTATTTT
many,-,TRBV12-3/TRBV12-4,TRBJ1-1,CASSARDTEAFF,TGTGCCAGCAGTGCAAGGGACACTGAAGCTTTCTTT
many,-,TRBV30,TRBJ1-1,CAWSSESNTEAFF,TGTGCCTGGAGTTCAGAGTCGAACACTGAAGCTTTCTTT
few,-,TRBV4-1,TRBJ2-5,CASSPSEVGNETQYF,TGCGCCAGCAGCCCCTCCGAAGTCGGGAATGAGACCCAGTACTTC
many,-,TRBV19,TRBJ1-2,CATATDSPLYGYTF,TGTGCCACCGCGACGGACAGTCCCCTTTATGGCTACACCTTC
many,TRBD2,TRBV19,TRBJ2-1,CASSIWASGDNEQFF,TGTGCCAGTAGTATTTGGGCTAGCGGGGACAATGAGCAGTTCTTC
medium-sized,-,TRBV20-1,TRBJ1-1,CSAQGHLTEAFF,TGCAGTGCGCAGGGACACCTAACTGAAGCTTTCTTT
many,-,TRBV7-9,TRBJ2-3,CASSGGGTQYF,TGTGCCAGCAGCGGTGGAGGTACGCAGTATTTT
many,-,TRBV24-1,TRBJ2-2,CATSAPTGARTGELFF,TGTGCCACCAGTGCCCCGACGGGGGCGAGAACCGGGGAGCTGTTTTTT
many,-,TRBV3-1,TRBJ1-1,CASSPEDTVVYTEAFF,TGTGCCAGCAGCCCAGAGGACACTGTTGTTTACACTGAAGCTTTCTTT
many,-,TRBV24-1,TRBJ2-1,CATSDSWEDEQFF,TGTGCCACCAGTGATTCGTGGGAGGATGAGCAGTTCTTC
many,-,TRBV19,TRBJ2-2,CASSIGGAGFGELFF,TGTGCCAGTAGTATAGGAGGGGCAGGATTCGGGGAGCTGTTTTTT
many,-,TRBV9,TRBJ1-3,CASSSPLQGYGNTIYF,TGTGCCAGCAGCTCACCCCTCCAGGGCTATGGAAACACCATATATTTT
many,-,TRBV5-1,TRBJ2-5,CASSLDRIQETQYF,TGCGCCAGCAGCTTGGATCGTATCCAAGAGACCCAGTACTTC
many,-,TRBV4-2,TRBJ2-7,CASSRRTGPYEQYF,TGTGCCAGCAGCCGCCGGACGGGACCCTACGAGCAGTACTTC
many,TRBD1,TRBV15,TRBJ2-5,CATSNTAPGQFQETQYF,TGTGCCACCAGCAACACCGCACCGGGACAGTTCCAAGAGACCCAGTACTTC
few,-,TRBV6-2/TRBV6-3,TRBJ1-5,CASREYNSNQPQHF,TGTGCCAGCAGAGAGTATAATAGCAATCAGCCCCAGCATTTT
many,-,TRBV12-3/TRBV12-4,TRBJ2-5,CASSLQTFGETQYF,TGTGCCAGCAGTTTACAGACTTTTGGAGAGACCCAGTACTTC
many,-,TRBV6-1,TRBJ2-7,CASSEEGFIYEQYF,TGTGCCAGCAGTGAAGAAGGGTTTATCTACGAGCAGTACTTC
many,TRBD1,TRBV2,TRBJ2-7,CASSEYFVFGTVGSEQYF,TGTGCCAGCAGTGAATATTTCGTTTTCGGGACAGTAGGGTCCGAGCAGTACTTC
many,-,TRBV14,TRBJ2-7,CASSLQGYEQYF,TGTGCCAGCAGCCTACAGGGATACGAGCAGTACTTC
many,-,TRBV3-1,TRBJ1-5,CASSQDMVTGPWEPQHF,TGTGCCAGCAGCCAAGACATGGTGACAGGCCCCTGGGAGCCCCAGCATTTT
many,-,TRBV29-1,TRBJ1-1,CSVEGSKGWAFF,TGCAGCGTTGAAGGGTCCAAGGGATGGGCTTTCTTT
many,-,TRBV4-2,TRBJ2-7,CASSQEVLSYEQYF,TGTGCCAGCAGCCAAGAAGTGCTATCCTACGAGCAGTACTTC
many,-,TRBV6-5,TRBJ1-1,CASSYYGEGFWDTEAFF,TGTGCCAGCAGTTACTATGGAGAGGGATTTTGGGACACTGAAGCTTTCTTT
many,-,TRBV20-1,TRBJ2-7,CSARPLAGEQYF,TGCAGTGCTAGACCCCTGGCGGGCGAGCAGTACTTC
many,-,TRBV19,TRBJ2-7,CASSISGRAYEQYF,TGTGCCAGTAGTATTTCCGGCAGAGCCTACGAGCAGTACTTC
medium-sized,-,TRBV28,TRBJ2-3,CASSPTGRQDRTDTQYF,TGTGCCAGCAGTCCAACAGGGCGGCAGGACCGCACAGATACGCAGTATTTT
medium-sized,TRBD1,TRBV24-1,TRBJ2-3,CATSDFPGGSTDTQYF,TGTGCCACCAGTGATTTCCCAGGGGGAAGCACAGATACGCAGTATTTT
many,-,TRBV2,TRBJ2-3,CASSEGVAIPNTQYF,TGTGCCAGCAGTGAAGGGGTGGCGATCCCGAATACGCAGTATTTT
many,TRBD1,TRBV12-3/TRBV12-4,TRBJ1-1,CASSAGTGDFVAFF,TGTGCCAGCAGCGCCGGGACAGGGGATTTTGTAGCTTTCTTT
medium-sized,TRBD2,TRBV6-6,TRBJ2-3,CASSYSRRAGDADTQYF,TGTGCCAGCAGTTACTCGAGACGAGCGGGAGATGCAGATACGCAGTATTTT
many,-,TRBV5-1,TRBJ2-6,CASSPRDSGANVLTF,TGCGCCAGCAGCCCCAGGGACTCTGGGGCCAACGTCCTGACTTTC
many,-,TRBV9,TRBJ2-6,CASSVSHPLGVTSGANVLTF,TGTGCCAGCAGCGTATCCCACCCCCTCGGCGTAACCTCTGGGGCCAACGTCCTGACTTTC
many,-,TRBV6-5,TRBJ2-7,CASKTGYEQYF,TGTGCCAGCAAGACAGGCTACGAGCAGTACTTC
-,-,TRBV27,TRBJ2-7,CASSFSRSSYEQYF,TGTGCCAGCAGTTTCTCTAGGAGCTCCTACGAGCAGTACTTC
many,-,TRBV11-2,TRBJ2-7,CASSPEEGLGAYEQYF,TGTGCCAGCAGCCCTGAAGAGGGGCTTGGGGCCTACGAGCAGTACTTC
few,-,TRBV6-2/TRBV6-3,TRBJ1-5,CASSRDTSPYQPQHF,TGTGCCAGCAGCCGCGACACATCCCCCTATCAGCCCCAGCATTTT
medium-sized,-,TRBV7-9,TRBJ2-7,CASSLHQGTVSYEQYF,TGTGCCAGCAGCCTCCACCAGGGAACTGTCTCCTACGAGCAGTACTTC
many,-,TRBV3-1,TRBJ2-7,CASSPPDKGEQYF,TGTGCCAGCAGCCCCCCGGATAAGGGCGAGCAGTACTTC
many,-,TRBV29-1,TRBJ2-6,CSVEGLGVHSGANVLTF,TGCAGCGTGGAGGGTCTAGGGGTTCACTCTGGGGCCAACGTCCTGACTTTC
many,-,TRBV7-9,TRBJ2-7,CASRSGPHYEQYF,TGTGCCAGCAGATCGGGGCCCCACTACGAGCAGTACTTC
many,-,TRBV6-5,TRBJ2-7,CASSYGLEVYEQYF,TGTGCCAGCAGTTACGGTCTAGAAGTGTACGAGCAGTACTTC
-,-,TRBV24-1,TRBJ2-1,CVTSDLFAGEQFF,TGTGTCACCAGTGATTTGTTTGCCGGTGAGCAGTTCTTC
many,-,TRBV13,TRBJ1-2,CASSIGAGPYGYTF,TGTGCCAGCAGTATAGGGGCAGGGCCCTATGGCTACACCTTC
many,TRBD1,TRBV13,TRBJ2-2,CASSSEGQPNTGELFF,TGTGCCAGCAGCTCTGAGGGACAGCCGAACACCGGGGAGCTGTTTTTT